Below are 5 T cell receptor beta chains sequenced from a single sample in a study of control samples from healthy donors and cancer patients (dated by TCRdb to the early 2020s). The library was generated by the immunoSEQ multiplex PCR assay. The table comes from immuneACCESS by way of TCRdb, which keeps in-frame sequences with V and J called. Part of the clones is missing from these tables; in studies checked, under half for an unresolved V gene and the rest for unknown reasons. Present in this sample are over 50,000 clones, 80% of which were seen just once. The ten largest clonotypes hold 10% of the sample. The material sequenced was blood. These receptors were obtained from a man aged 70-80 years in good health.

The rearrangement joins TRBV18 to TRBJ1-2; D unresolved. Germline V gene sequence: CDR1 KGHSH, CDR2 LQKENI. The CDR3 is made up of 15 amino acids. Trimming cost V 3 bases and J 4 bases, with 15 bases left between them. The CDR3 loop is CASSPPTGDGYGYTF. For the CDR3, the DNA is TGTGCCAGCTCACCCCCCACCGGGGATGGCTATGGCTACACCTTC. Complete variable domain (other parts from reference TRBV18 and TRBJ1-2): NAGVMQNPRHLVRRRGQEARLRCSPMKGHSHVYWYRQLPEEGLKFMVYLQKENIIDESGMPKERFSAEFPKEGPSILRIQQVVRGDSAAYFCASSPPTGDGYGYTFGSGTRLTVV.

The gene calls are TRBV6-5 and TRBJ2-7; D might be TRBD2 (5 bases). The CDR3 extends over 15 amino acids. From germline, CDR1 is MNHEY and CDR2 SVGAGI. The V end was cut by 6 bases, the J end by 1 base, with 16 bases between. The CDR3 DNA reads as TGTGCCAGCAGGCCCCCTGGGTCGGGGTCCTACGAGCAGTACTTC. The encoded protein is CASRPPGSGSYEQYF.

This clone occurred a few times. This chain links TRBV19 with TRBJ2-3; TRBD2 matches at 8 bases. This CDR3 is 14 amino acids long. The V segment lost 8 bases and the J segment 8 bases; nucleotides outside the gene matches: 12. Germline CDR1 reads LNHDA; CDR2 reads SQIVND (reference sequence). The CDR3 bases are TGTGCCAGTCATCCGTCGGGAGGGGCCAGTACGCAGTATTTT. Amino acids: CASHPSGGASTQYF.

The chain recombines TRBV9 with TRBJ1-2; D gene unclear. Germline CDR1 SGDLS, CDR2 YYNGEE. The CDR3 loop spans 12 amino acids. V was cut by 4 bases and J by 4 bases, with 8 bases left in between. The CDR3 reads CASSKASYGYTF. Written as DNA, the CDR3 is TGTGCCAGCAGCAAAGCTAGCTATGGCTACACCTTC.

This clone was found once. The chain couples TRBV11-3 to TRBJ2-5; no definite D call. The CDR3 covers 14 residues. V lost 7 bases and J 1 base, leaving 13 bases between the germline ends. Germline V gene sequence: CDR1 SGHNT, CDR2 YENEEA. CDR3 in DNA: TGTGCCAGCACCCCAGGTGGGGTCCAAGAGACCCAGTACTTC. Its protein product is CASTPGGVQETQYF.